Reported below is one TCR beta chain. Its binding antigen is unknown. Including the terminal cysteine and phenylalanine, the CDR3 comprises 15 residues. The DNA is unrecorded. Sequences DFQATT (CDR1) and SNEGSKA (CDR2) are obtained from the germline V gene (reference sequence). The sample belongs to a study of T cells expressing NK-cell markers (dated by TCRdb to between 2020 and 2021). With regard to the full study: TCR beta-chain repertoires were profiled in sorted CD3+CD56+NKG2C+, CD3+CD56+NKG2C- and CD3+CD56-NKG2C+ T-cell subsets from roughly eight donors. Among the eight sequenced donors, seven were HCMV-seropositive and one was HCMV-seronegative. The eight sequenced donors were randomly selected healthy volunteers, three men and five women. Illumina HiSeq 2000/2500, MiSeq or NextSeq was used to sequence libraries as 2 x 150 bp reads. Study-wide conclusions, independent of this receptor: Those dominant clonotypes were again the most abundant among CD3+CD56-NKG2C+ cells in a handful of donors, at roughly 25-65%. In over five donors, the dominant CD3+CD56+NKG2C+ clonotypes were found to rank among the top 10 CD8+ clonotypes and to make up about 1.0-7.0% of CD8+ T cells. Whether the expanded NKG2C-expressing T cell clones were specific for HCMV antigens was left unclear.

TCRdb records Illumina HiSeq 2000 as the sequencer. TCR beta cDNA libraries were prepared using 5'RACE template switching, which introduced a universal primer site and unique molecular identifiers. Priming for cDNA synthesis came from the TCR beta constant segment, and two successive PCR amplification steps followed. Regarding the original processing steps: MIGEC handled demultiplexing of the reads and grouping by UMI, while MiTCR was used to assemble and quantify clonotypes. To exclude erroneous sequences, only TCR cDNA sequences supported by at least two reads were retained. Downstream repertoire analysis used the tcR package, and clonotypes were matched across fractions by CDR3 nucleotide sequence plus V segment. VDJmatch was used to annotate antigen specificity against VDJdb, with one amino acid substitution in CDR3 permitted. After the reads were reprocessed by TCRdb, one entry was made per CDR3 protein sequence, with no DNA. The authors' filters were not applied to this entry. The sample table on file contains about 370,000 distinct CDR3 sequences. About 10% of the sample belongs to the ten largest clones.

To determine HCMV serostatus, a commercial ELISA kit was used to detect HCMV-specific IgG in serum. Ficoll density gradient centrifugation was used to isolate peripheral blood mononuclear cells from blood. This clonotype was sampled from a woman aged 45 to 65 in good health. Donor details come from another sample of the same person, matched by shared clones. Source material: blood T cells: a sorted CD56 or NKG2C T cell subset, CD4+ or CD8+ T cells, or bulk PBMC T cells (not recorded which). Recombination joined TRBV20-1 with TRBJ1-1; checking the TCRdb D call of TRBD1 is not possible without DNA. Here the CDR3 is given as CSARDLGARKAEAFF.